This entry describes one TCR beta chain. The antigen remains undetermined. Profiling relied on immunoSEQ multiplex PCR, and the TCRdb table lists in-frame clones only, not all of them. The data hold over 120,000 clones, with around 81% observed a single time. The entry originates in a study of cytotoxic CD8 clonotypes in ibrutinib-treated CLL. The overall study: Researchers reported about 10 relapsed/refractory and about 14 treatment-naive patients, 17 of them IGHV unmutated. Study observations and caveats: Higher clonality was seen at ibrutinib response and a return toward baseline at progression. Age-matched healthy donor levels were exceeded by baseline clonality, which tracked circulating CD8+ T-cell counts.

CDR1 is SGHRS and CDR2 is YFSETQ in the germline V gene. The V end was cut by 4 bases, the J end by 2 bases, with 14 bases between. CDR3 size: 15 residues. The chain has TRBV5-1 and TRBJ2-3; D possibly corresponds to TRBD2 (6 bases). The TCR comes from a human donor with chronic lymphocytic leukemia. The specimen comprised PBMCs, sampled after 36 months of ibrutinib treatment. CDR3 DNA: TGCGCCAGCAGCCCATCTAGCGAACTCACAGATACGCAGTATTTT. This translates into CASSPSSELTDTQYF. Full variable domain (missing parts from reference TRBV5-1 and TRBJ2-3): KAGVTQTPRYLIKTRGQQVTLSCSPISGHRSVSWYQQTPGQGLQFLFEYFSETQRNKGNFPGRFSGRQFSNSRSEMNVSTLELGDSALYLCASSPSSELTDTQYFGPGTRLTVL.